The present T cell receptor beta chain was sequenced within a study of cytomegalovirus exposure and HLA in healthy donors. Vbeta (60) and Jbeta (13) primers were used in the PCR. Original analysis: Some 11 million of the approximately 80 million unique TCR beta chains counted in a later analysis were shared. Only in-frame clones appear in the TCRdb table, and some are missing; sequencing was by immunoSEQ multiplex PCR. V, J and clone size were drawn from that table, and D and trimming were deduced from the DNA. The table shows about 140,000 clones, with around 83% occurring only once. General study findings and limits: Prior analysis indicated that the majority of TCR beta V segments exhibited productivity approximately 87% or approximately 30% of the time.

V lost 4 bases and J lost 4; bases outside the gene matches: 8. In germline, CDR1 is MNHEY, CDR2 SVGAGI. The CDR3 length is 16 residues. This clone occurred once. Antigen unknown. Though probably carrying unrecorded immune exposures, donors were nominally healthy at sampling. The sequence was collected from a male donor in good health and CMV-seropositive. The specimen was PBMCs. The V and J genes are TRBV6-5 and TRBJ2-1; TRBD1 matches at 9 bases. CDR3 DNA: TGTGCCAGCAGTTGGGGACAGGGACCGGGATACAATGAGCAGTTCTTC. Its protein is CASSWGQGPGYNEQFF.